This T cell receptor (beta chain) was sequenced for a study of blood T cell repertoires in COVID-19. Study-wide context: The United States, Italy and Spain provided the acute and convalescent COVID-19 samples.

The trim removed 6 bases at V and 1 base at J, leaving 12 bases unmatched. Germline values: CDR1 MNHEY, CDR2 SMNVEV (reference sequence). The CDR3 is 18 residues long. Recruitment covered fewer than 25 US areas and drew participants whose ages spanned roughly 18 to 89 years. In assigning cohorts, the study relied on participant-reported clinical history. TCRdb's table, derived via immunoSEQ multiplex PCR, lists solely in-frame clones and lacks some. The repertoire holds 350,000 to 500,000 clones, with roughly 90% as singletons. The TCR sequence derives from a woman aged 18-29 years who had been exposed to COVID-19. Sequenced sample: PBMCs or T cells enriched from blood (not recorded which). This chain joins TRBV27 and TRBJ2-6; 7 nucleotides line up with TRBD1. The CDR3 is CASSKRQGIFSGANVLTF. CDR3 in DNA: TGTGCCAGCAGCAAGAGACAGGGAATATTTTCTGGGGCCAACGTCCTGACTTTC.